The rows below give T cell receptor beta chains drawn from one sample of a study of patients and donors after allogeneic stem cell transplantation. TCRdb itself ran the RT-PCR reads through MiXCR, one entry per CDR3 protein. The sample has approximately 150,000 distinct CDR3 sequences, 25% to 35% seen once. The sample taken for sequencing was blood, either unsorted or a sorted T cell fraction (not recorded which). Every receptor here comes from a human donor who was either an allogeneic HSCT recipient or a stem cell or donor lymphocyte infusion donor (not recorded which). It is not recorded whose cells these are; they may come from a transplant donor. CDR3s include the opening cysteine and the closing phenylalanine or tryptophan. The D gene is left open where the match is weak. Clone size is stated in some rows and not others, as once, few, many or a class when expanded.

j_gene,v_gene,d_gene,abundance,CDR3aa,CDR3nt
TRBJ1-3,TRBV20-1,.,.,CSAQGRGGGNTIYF,TGCAGTGCTCAGGGGAGAGGGGGTGGAAACACCATATATTTT
TRBJ1-5,TRBV12-3/TRBV12-4,.,.,CAIPKGPYSNQPQHF,TGTGCCATCCCGAAAGGTCCCTATAGCAATCAGCCCCAGCATTTT
TRBJ1-1,TRBV5-1,.,.,CASSLTSTNTEAFF,TGCGCCAGCAGCTTGACATCAACGAACACTGAAGCTTTCTTT
TRBJ2-1,TRBV7-9,.,.,CASSPRAEGSFF,TGTGCCAGCAGCCCCAGGGCAGAGGGGTCATTCTTC
TRBJ1-1,TRBV24-1,.,few,CATSDLQRGGGPEAFF,TGTGCCACCAGTGATTTGCAAAGAGGGGGTGGTCCTGAAGCTTTCTTT
TRBJ1-6,TRBV20-1,.,few,CSARRQWEPLHF,TGCAGTGCTAGAAGGCAGTGGGAACCCCTCCACTTT
TRBJ2-7,TRBV20-1,.,.,CSARDKYEQYF,TGCAGTGCTAGAGATAAATACGAGCAGTACTTC
TRBJ2-1,TRBV20-1,TRBD2,.,CSASTSGRAGEQFF,TGCAGTGCTAGTACGAGCGGGAGGGCCGGGGAGCAGTTCTTC
TRBJ1-4,TRBV25-1,.,medium-sized,CASSAARGGGNEKLFF,TGTGCCAGCAGTGCAGCCAGAGGTGGGGGGAATGAAAAACTGTTTTTT
TRBJ2-1,TRBV20-1,.,once,CSARGQNEQFF,TGCAGTGCTAGGGGGCAGAATGAGCAGTTCTTC
TRBJ2-2,TRBV20-1,.,.,CSAKKTSPGTGELFF,TGCAGTGCTAAAAAGACCTCTCCGGGCACCGGGGAGCTGTTTTTT
TRBJ2-7,TRBV6-2/TRBV6-3,TRBD2,few,CASSYRAAGRGEQYF,TGTGCCAGCAGTTACAGGGCAGCGGGAAGAGGAGAGCAGTACTTC
TRBJ2-1,TRBV10-1,.,few,CASSVGGDEQFF,TGCGCCAGCAGTGTTGGCGGCGATGAGCAGTTCTTC
TRBJ2-2,TRBV27,.,few,CASSSQGTGELFF,TGTGCCAGCAGTTCGCAGGGAACCGGGGAGCTGTTTTTT
TRBJ1-5,TRBV12-3/TRBV12-4,.,.,CASSLWSSPSQPQHF,TGTGCCAGCAGTTTATGGAGTTCACCCTCTCAGCCCCAGCATTTT
TRBJ2-5,TRBV9,.,once,CASSVEGGQETQYF,TGTGCCAGCAGCGTAGAAGGGGGACAAGAGACCCAGTACTTC
TRBJ2-3,TRBV4-3,.,medium-sized,CASSQRVGDTQYF,TGCGCCAGCAGCCAGAGGGTAGGGGATACGCAGTATTTT
TRBJ2-5,TRBV10-3,.,.,CAISEADGPGETQYF,TGTGCCATCAGTGAGGCGGATGGACCCGGAGAGACCCAGTACTTC
TRBJ2-7,TRBV20-1,.,.,CSARQGEQYF,TGCAGTGCTAGACAGGGGGAGCAGTACTTC
TRBJ2-7,TRBV6-5,TRBD1,.,CASSSPGQGVHEQYF,TGTGCCAGCAGTTCTCCGGGACAGGGGGTCCACGAGCAGTACTTC
TRBJ2-3,TRBV7-9,.,.,CASSSSGAVADTQYF,TGTGCCAGCAGCTCCTCCGGCGCCGTAGCGGATACGCAGTATTTT